The 20 T cell receptor beta chains listed next were all sequenced from one sample in a study of shared clonotypes between healthy human individuals. TCRdb's copy holds only in-frame clones and misses some; the assay was immunoSEQ multiplex PCR. The table lists roughly 700,000 clones, about 74% of them singletons, with approximately 1.6% in the top ten. Sequenced material: memory CD4+ T cells sorted from blood. Subset indicated: CD45RA-negative fraction. All receptors derive from a woman aged 25 to 45 in good health.

The rearrangement joins TRBV1 to TRBJ2-5. Matching the DNA end better, TRBJ2-7 makes the J call doubtful. TRBV1 is a listed pseudogene. The CDR3 contains 16 residues. In DNA, the CDR3 is TGCACCAGCAGCCAGCAAATCAGGGCTAGCTCCTACGAGCAGTACTTC. Translating it yields CTSSQQIRASSYEQYF.

The V gene is TRBV25-1, the J gene TRBJ2-3; 13 positions match TRBD2. Per the germline V gene, CDR1 is MGHDK and CDR2 is SYGVNS. The CDR3 runs to 16 residues. The junction had 4 bases not matched to a gene; V was cut back by 2 bases and J by 5 bases. The CDR3 DNA sequence: TGTGCCAGCAGTGAAGGACTAGCGGGAGATATAGATACGCAGTATTTT. As protein: CASSEGLAGDIDTQYF. Based on the CDR3 plus reference TRBV25-1 and TRBJ2-3, the full variable domain is EADIYQTPRYLVIGTGKKITLECSQTMGHDKMYWYQQDPGMELHLIHYSYGVNSTEKGDLSSESTVSRIRTEHFPLTLESARPSHTSQYLCASSEGLAGDIDTQYFGPGTRLTVL.

V gene TRBV28 combines with J gene TRBJ2-5, with D possibly matching TRBD2 (5 bases). The V gene's germline CDR1 is MDHEN and CDR2 SYDVKM. The CDR3 extends over 13 amino acids. Trimming stripped 6 bases from V and 8 bases from J, with 16 bases between. The CDR3 sequence: CASSPLMGRTQYF. CDR3 nucleotide sequence: TGTGCCAGCAGCCCTTTGATGGGGAGAACCCAGTACTTC.

The chain joins TRBV18 to TRBJ1-1, with a possible D match to TRBD1 (5 bases). The germline V gene encodes CDR1 KGHSH and CDR2 LQKENI. This CDR3 has 13 residues. The V and J ends lost 5 bases and 7 bases respectively, with 14 bases between them. Written as DNA, the CDR3 is TGTGCCAGCTCAACTCGGGGGGGTGGTGAAGCTTTCTTT. Its translation: CASSTRGGGEAFF.

The J gene is TRBJ1-4, the V gene TRBV29-1; D not certain. V dropped 1 base and J dropped 8 bases, with 23 bases sitting between them. Germline loops: CDR1 SQVTM, CDR2 ANQGSEA. The CDR3 length is 17 residues. The CDR3 DNA sequence: TGCAGCGTTGAAGTCGGTTTTTTGGAGGGAAGTCGGGAAAAACTGTTTTTT. Its translation is CSVEVGFLEGSREKLFF. Drawing the rest from reference TRBV29-1 and TRBJ1-4, the complete variable domain is SAVISQKPSRDICQRGTSLTIQCQVDSQVTMMFWYRQQPGQSLTLIATANQGSEATYESGFVIDKFPISRPNLTFSTLTVSNMSPEDSSIYLCSVEVGFLEGSREKLFFGSGTQLSVL.

The V and J genes are TRBV6-5 and TRBJ2-2; D may be TRBD1 or TRBD2 (6 bases each). The CDR3 consists of 16 residues. With 0 bases removed from V and 7 bases from J, the gap between germline ends came to 15 bases. Per germline, CDR1 MNHEY and CDR2 SVGAGI. The CDR3 nucleotides read TGTGCCAGCAGTTACTCGATCGTCGGGGGCGACGGGGAGCTGTTTTTT. Encoded protein: CASSYSIVGGDGELFF.

The rearrangement joins TRBV10-3 to TRBJ2-7, with 8 nucleotides matching TRBD2. Germline V gene sequence: CDR1 ENHRY, CDR2 SYGVKD. The V and J ends lost 10 bases and 4 bases, in that order; junction bases with no gene match: 9. The CDR3 contains 13 residues. CDR3 in amino acids: CATTTSAKYEQYF. CDR3 coding DNA: TGTGCCACGACGACTAGCGCAAAATACGAGCAGTACTTC.

V usage is TRBV28 and J usage is TRBJ1-1, with D possibly being TRBD1 (5 bases). Trimming cost V 11 bases and J 1 base, with 23 bases left between them. The CDR3 loop spans 16 amino acids. Germline CDR1 is MDHEN and CDR2 is SYDVKM. The CDR3 region is CASGTPRLQENTEAFF. The CDR3, as DNA: TGTGCCTCAGGTACCCCCCGTTTACAGGAGAACACTGAAGCTTTCTTT.

This chain links TRBV10-2 with TRBJ1-1, with 7 positions matching TRBD1. Unmatched junction bases numbered 4, after V lost 6 bases and J lost 3 bases. Germline lookup yields CDR1 WSHSY and CDR2 SAAADI. The CDR3 covers 13 residues. The CDR3 spells CASRTTGYTEAFF. In nucleotides, the CDR3 is TGCGCCAGCAGGACGACAGGGTACACTGAAGCTTTCTTT.

V gene TRBV30 combines with J gene TRBJ1-4, with 8 bases matching TRBD1. CDR3 length: 13 residues. V shed 7 bases, J shed 4 bases, and the junction held 5 bases outside the gene matches. Germline-derived CDR1 and CDR2 are GTSNPN and SVGIG (reference sequence). CDR3 DNA sequence: TGTGCCTCTACAGGGGGTAGTAATGAAAAACTGTTTTTT. Amino acid sequence: CASTGGSNEKLFF.

Written as DNA, the CDR3 is TGCGCCAGCACCGTTAGTAGGGCTCTTGGAGAAAAACTGTTTTTT. This encodes CASTVSRALGEKLFF. This rearrangement joins TRBV5-1 to TRBJ1-4; D unclear. V was shortened by 6 bases and J by 8 bases, with 20 bases between the two germline ends. Germline assignment: CDR1 SGHRS and CDR2 YFSETQ. The CDR3 extends over 15 amino acids.

The chain recombines TRBV11-2 with TRBJ2-7, with a weak D call TRBD2 (5 bases). The CDR3 extends over 14 amino acids. The V end lost 2 bases, the J end lost 6 bases, and 14 bases lay between the germline ends. The germline V gene has CDR1 SGHAT and CDR2 FQNNGV. The CDR3 DNA follows: TGTGCCAGCAGCTTACCTAGCTTCCCTTCCGAGCAGTACTTC. This encodes CASSLPSFPSEQYF.

The chain is built from TRBV18 and TRBJ2-3; TRBD1 is a possible D gene (6 bases). This CDR3 is 15 amino acids long. Germline CDR1 is KGHSH and CDR2 is LQKENI. V shed 3 bases and J shed 3 bases, with 13 bases lying between them. CDR3 DNA sequence: TGTGCCAGCTCACCGCGGACAGCGAGAACAGATACGCAGTATTTT. This sequence encodes CASSPRTARTDTQYF. Drawing the rest from reference TRBV18 and TRBJ2-3, the complete variable domain is NAGVMQNPRHLVRRRGQEARLRCSPMKGHSHVYWYRQLPEEGLKFMVYLQKENIIDESGMPKERFSAEFPKEGPSILRIQQVVRGDSAAYFCASSPRTARTDTQYFGPGTRLTVL.

This clone was counted between two and nine times. The chain couples TRBV11-2 to TRBJ1-3, with TRBD1 matching over 8 bases. Trimming at V came to 5 bases and at J to 4 bases, leaving 4 bases not matched to a gene. Germline CDR1 SGHAT, CDR2 FQNNGV. This CDR3 has 14 residues. The CDR3, as DNA: TGTGCCAGCAGCAACCGGGACAGGGGAAACACCATATATTTT. Translating it yields CASSNRDRGNTIYF.

CDR3: CASSSAGPSSGNTIYF. The CDR3 DNA reads TGTGCCAGCAGCTCAGCCGGACCGAGCTCTGGAAACACCATATATTTT. The V gene is TRBV7-6, the J gene TRBJ1-3; D is unclear. CDR1 is SGHVS and CDR2 is FNYEAQ in the germline V gene. The CDR3 loop spans 16 amino acids. The germline V and J ends were trimmed by 4 bases and 0 bases, with 13 bases remaining between them.

V gene TRBV29-1 combines with J gene TRBJ2-7; 7 nucleotides agree with TRBD1. Trimming removed 8 bases from V and 6 bases from J; junction bases left unmatched: 7. Per germline, CDR1 SQVTM and CDR2 ANQGSEA. The CDR3 is 11 amino acids. The CDR3 sequence is CSLRQGAEQYF. The CDR3 region has the DNA TGCAGCCTACGACAGGGAGCCGAGCAGTACTTC.

This chain uses TRBV9 with TRBJ2-1; D ambiguous. Looked up from germline, CDR1 is SGDLS and CDR2 is YYNGEE. V lost 0 bases, J lost 4 bases, and 5 bases lay in between. The CDR3 is 13 amino acids. The CDR3 spells CASSVDAYNEQFF. Written as DNA, the CDR3 is TGTGCCAGCAGCGTAGATGCATACAATGAGCAGTTCTTC. The full variable domain, with the rest looked up from reference TRBV9 and TRBJ2-1, is DSGVTQTPKHLITATGQRVTLRCSPRSGDLSVYWYQQSLDQGLQFLIQYYNGEERAKGNILERFSAQQFPDLHSELNLSSLELGDSALYFCASSVDAYNEQFFGPGTRLTVL.

The rearrangement uses TRBV28 and TRBJ2-7, with 7 nucleotides matching TRBD2. The CDR3 is 16 residues long. From germline, CDR1 is MDHEN and CDR2 SYDVKM. The ends lost 6 bases at V and 3 bases at J; junction bases unmatched: 14. For the CDR3, the DNA is TGTGCCAGCAGGGGGCATGGTGGGAGCGGGAACTACGAGCAGTACTTC. Amino acids: CASRGHGGSGNYEQYF. Based on the CDR3 plus reference TRBV28 and TRBJ2-7, the full variable domain is DVKVTQSSRYLVKRTGEKVFLECVQDMDHENMFWYRQDPGLGLRLIYFSYDVKMKEKGDIPEGYSVSREKKERFSLILESASTNQTSMYLCASRGHGGSGNYEQYFGPGTRLTVT.

This chain links TRBV4-1 with TRBJ2-7; D remains unclear. V lost 3 bases to trimming and J lost 0 bases, with 3 bases between them. Germline-derived CDR1 and CDR2 are MGHRA and YSYEKL. The CDR3 has 12 amino acids. The CDR3 protein is CASSHSSYEQYF. The CDR3 DNA reads TGCGCCAGCAGCCACAGCTCCTACGAGCAGTACTTC.

The gene calls are TRBV19 and TRBJ1-3; D is unclear. The CDR3 runs 13 residues. Germline values: CDR1 LNHDA, CDR2 SQIVND (reference sequence). V lost 9 bases and J 4 bases, leaving 13 bases between the germline ends. DNA for the CDR3: TGTGCCAGCGTATCACTTTTCGGAAACACCATATATTTT. It translates to CASVSLFGNTIYF.